The clone carrying this T cell receptor (beta chain) was detected only once. No antigen is known for it. Germline V gives CDR1 SGHDN, CDR2 FVKESK. This CDR3 spans 14 amino acids. Trimming removed 4 bases at V and 14 bases at J, with 20 bases between. This sample is part of a study of shared clonotypes between healthy human individuals. General study findings and limits: Despite large depth, sorted-subset datasets appeared incompletely sequenced.

TCRdb keeps only in-frame clones here, not all; method: immunoSEQ multiplex PCR. The sample contains some 1 million clones, about 75% of which appear only once. V and J are TRBV14 and TRBJ1-4, with D perhaps TRBD1 (6 bases). The sample comprised memory CD4+ T cells sorted from blood. Subset meaning: CD45RA-negative fraction. The TCR sequence derives from a man aged 18 to 30 in good health. CDR3 protein: CASSLAGGASKLFF. The CDR3 DNA reads TGTGCCAGCAGCCTGGCTGGGGGGGCCAGCAAGCTGTTTTTT.